The 14 T cell receptor beta chains below all came from one sample that was sequenced in a study of blood T cell repertoires in COVID-19. TCRdb keeps only in-frame clones here, not all; method: immunoSEQ multiplex PCR. The table shows about 140,000 clones, with about three quarters occurring only once. Sample: peripheral blood. These receptors all stem from a woman over 75 with active or convalescent COVID-19.

The V gene is TRBV6-5, the J gene TRBJ1-5, with D perhaps matching TRBD1 (5 bases). The CDR3 is 15 residues long. Per germline, CDR1 MNHEY and CDR2 SVGAGI. Trimming took 8 bases from V and 2 from J, leaving 16 bases between them. CDR3: CASVLGTGGNQPQHF. The CDR3, as DNA: TGTGCCAGCGTGCTTGGGACGGGGGGCAATCAGCCCCAGCATTTT.

The CDR3: CASSSTSQGTGNTIYF. The CDR3 region has the DNA TGTGCCAGCAGCTCAACTTCACAGGGGACCGGAAACACCATATATTTT. V usage is TRBV7-9 and J usage is TRBJ1-3; 7 bases are a match to TRBD1. Germline assignment: CDR1 SEHNR and CDR2 FQNEAQ (reference sequence). The ends lost 4 bases at V and 4 bases at J; junction bases unmatched: 10. The CDR3 runs to 16 residues.

The rearrangement joins TRBV4-1 to TRBJ2-6, with TRBD2 as a possible D gene (5 bases). This CDR3 is built from 16 residues. V lost 0 bases and J lost 2, with 8 bases in between. In germline, CDR1 is MGHRA, CDR2 YSYEKL. The CDR3 nucleotides are TGCGCCAGCAGCCAAGATTCGGGGACTGGGGCCAACGTCCTGACTTTC. This encodes CASSQDSGTGANVLTF.

V gene TRBV5-1 combines with J gene TRBJ2-2, with TRBD1 as a possible D gene (5 bases). Germline CDR1 and CDR2: SGHRS and YFSETQ. The CDR3 has 17 amino acids. V shed 0 bases and J shed 2 bases, with 14 bases lying between them. CDR3: CASSLVIGRVNTGELFF. The CDR3 coding sequence is TGCGCCAGCAGCTTGGTAATCGGCAGGGTCAACACCGGGGAGCTGTTTTTT.

This clone was recorded once. The J gene is TRBJ1-2, the V gene TRBV9; possibly TRBD1 for D (5 bases). V was clipped by 0 bases and J by 10 bases, with 7 bases between them. This CDR3 is built from 11 residues. In germline, CDR1 is SGDLS, CDR2 YYNGEE. The CDR3 is CASSVGGTYTF. CDR3 DNA: TGTGCCAGCAGCGTAGGCGGGACCTACACCTTC.

This clone was counted a few times. The CDR3 reads CASSRSYEQYF. CDR3 coding DNA: TGTGCCAGCTCCCGCTCCTACGAGCAGTACTTC. The chain uses TRBV18 and TRBJ2-7; D ambiguous. The V and J ends lost 6 bases and 0 bases respectively, with 3 bases between them. Germline CDR1 reads KGHSH; CDR2 reads LQKENI. This CDR3 spans 11 amino acids. Full variable domain (remainder filled in from reference TRBV18 and TRBJ2-7): NAGVMQNPRHLVRRRGQEARLRCSPMKGHSHVYWYRQLPEEGLKFMVYLQKENIIDESGMPKERFSAEFPKEGPSILRIQQVVRGDSAAYFCASSRSYEQYFGPGTRLTVT.

The V and J genes are TRBV11-2 and TRBJ2-2; TRBD1 matches 9 bases. The CDR3 runs to 16 residues. The germline gives CDR1 SGHAT, CDR2 FQNNGV. The J segment lost 4 bases and the V segment lost 5 bases, leaving 8 bases of the junction unmatched. The CDR3 bases are TGTGCCAGCAGCACGGGACAGGGAGGTAGCACCGGGGAGCTGTTTTTT. Translation: CASSTGQGGSTGELFF.

V and J are TRBV12-3 or TRBV12-4 and TRBJ2-5, with unresolved D. The germline V and J ends were trimmed by 2 bases and 5 bases, with 3 bases remaining between them. This CDR3 spans 11 amino acids. The CDR3 here is CASSLTETQYF. In nucleotides, the CDR3 is TGTGCCAGCAGTTTAACTGAGACCCAGTACTTC.

This clone was seen a handful of times. The rearrangement joins TRBV10-3 to TRBJ2-5, with TRBD1 matching 8 bases. The CDR3 length is 15 residues. Looked up from germline, CDR1 is ENHRY and CDR2 is SYGVKD. Trimming took 4 bases from V and 2 from J; bases not matched to a gene: 6. CDR3 bases: TGTGCCATCAGTGGACAGGGGAGGCGGCAAGAGACCCAGTACTTC. This gives the protein CAISGQGRRQETQYF.

Only one count was recorded for this clone. The V gene is TRBV28, the J gene TRBJ1-2; 7 bases are shared with TRBD1. V gave up 5 bases and J gave up 8 bases; unmatched junction bases: 8. There are 13 residues in the CDR3. In germline, CDR1 is MDHEN, CDR2 SYDVKM. The CDR3 coding sequence is TGTGCCAGCAGTCTCACAGGGGTCTACGGCTACACCTTC. Amino acid sequence: CASSLTGVYGYTF.

The chain links TRBV28 to TRBJ1-5; TRBD1 is a possible D gene (6 bases). Germline CDR1 reads MDHEN; CDR2 reads SYDVKM. V was pared by 6 bases and J by 0 bases, with 9 bases between. This CDR3 spans 14 amino acids. As DNA, the CDR3 is TGTGCCAGCAGGGGGACATTTAGCAATCAGCCCCAGCATTTT. Residues: CASRGTFSNQPQHF.

This clone has a handful of counts. The chain carries TRBV21-1 and TRBJ1-1. TRBV21-1 represents a pseudogene. The CDR3 is 13 residues long. CDR3 in amino acids: CASLFPRVTEAFF. The CDR3 nucleotides read TGTGCCAGCCTTTTTCCACGCGTCACTGAAGCTTTCTTT.

This clone was seen just once. V usage is TRBV7-9 and J usage is TRBJ2-3, with TRBD2 matching 9 bases. Germline CDR1 is SEHNR and CDR2 is FQNEAQ (reference sequence). The V and J ends lost 5 bases and 3 bases, in that order; junction bases with no gene match: 15. This CDR3 region has 18 residues. The CDR3 here is CASSRFGRGSGGTDTQYF. In DNA form, the CDR3 reads TGTGCCAGCAGCCGTTTTGGTAGGGGAAGCGGGGGGACAGATACGCAGTATTTT.

CDR3 amino acids: CAISDGRGGIADTQYF. The DNA for the CDR3 is TGTGCCATCAGTGATGGACGGGGGGGCATCGCAGATACGCAGTATTTT. The chain is built from TRBV10-3 and TRBJ2-3; 8 bases line up with TRBD2. Germline CDR1 reads ENHRY; CDR2 reads SYGVKD. V dropped 3 bases and J dropped 4; count of bases not matched to a gene: 9. The CDR3 runs 16 residues.